This T cell receptor (beta chain) was identified during a study of OX40 agonist ivuxolimab in advanced cancers. Study-wide context: In this cohort, patients received ivuxolimab, an agonistic anti-OX40 (CD134) antibody. Every 2 weeks, patients got intravenous ivuxolimab at one of six dose levels (0.01-10 mg/kg).

Clones were sequenced by immunoSEQ multiplex PCR, and TCRdb holds only the in-frame ones, with some missing. The sample shows some 48,000 clones, over 60% of them seen only once. Germline assignment: CDR1 MGHRA and CDR2 YSYEKL. The CDR3 length is 16 residues. V was shortened by 0 bases and J by 0 bases, with 12 bases between the two germline ends. Of note for this clone: As yet, its antigen is unknown.

Study outcomes and limitations: The antigen specificity of the peripheral T cells (those that were expanded) was not determined.

The receptor was derived from an adult with an advanced solid tumor such as melanoma, head and neck, liver or kidney cancer. This chain uses TRBV4-1 with TRBJ2-7, with D possibly TRBD2 on 6 matching bases. This specimen was CD4+ or CD8+ T cells sorted from blood, taken in a trial of the OX40 agonist ivuxolimab. For the CDR3, the DNA is TGCGCCAGCAGCCAAGATATCGGGGGAGCCTCCTACGAGCAGTACTTC. It specifies CASSQDIGGASYEQYF.